In this sample, the clone carrying this T cell receptor (beta chain) turned up a few times. These data come from a study of early T cells in non-severe SARS-CoV-2 infection. Looking at the study overall: Sequenced material consisted of bulk RNA (from unsorted whole blood), and chains were unpaired.

TCRdb ran MiXCR on the 5' RACE reads and lists one entry per CDR3 protein. Of around 27,000 distinct CDR3 sequences listed, over 6.5% are singletons. Per the germline V gene, CDR1 is MDHEN and CDR2 is SYDVKM. V was clipped by 8 bases and J by 1 base; unmatched bases: 9. The CDR3 spans 15 residues. The rearrangement links TRBV28 to TRBJ2-7; 9 nucleotides match TRBD1. This sequence originates from an adult who was a healthcare worker with PCR-confirmed SARS-CoV-2 infection or an uninfected control (not recorded which). What was sequenced was whole blood. Written as DNA, the CDR3 is TGTGCCAGCGGAAAGGGACAGGGTACGTCCTACGAGCAGTACTTC. Its translation is CASGKGQGTSYEQYF.